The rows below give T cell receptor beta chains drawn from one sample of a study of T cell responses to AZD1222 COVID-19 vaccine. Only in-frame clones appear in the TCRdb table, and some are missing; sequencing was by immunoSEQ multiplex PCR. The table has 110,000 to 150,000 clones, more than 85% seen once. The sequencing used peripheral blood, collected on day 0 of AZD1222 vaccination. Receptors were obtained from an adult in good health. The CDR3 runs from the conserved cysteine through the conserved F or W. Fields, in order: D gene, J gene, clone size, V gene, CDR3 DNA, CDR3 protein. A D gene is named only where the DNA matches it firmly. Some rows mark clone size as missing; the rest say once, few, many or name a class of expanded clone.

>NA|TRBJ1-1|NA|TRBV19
TGTGCCAGTAGTATAGATCGCGGGGCGGGCACTGAAGCTTTCTTT
CASSIDRGAGTEAFF
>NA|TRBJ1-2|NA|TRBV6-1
TGTGCCAGCAGTGAAGGGGGACGGTCCTATGGCTACACCTTC
CASSEGGRSYGYTF
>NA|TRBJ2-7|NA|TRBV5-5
TGTGCCAGCAGCGGCCCCTACGAGCAGTACTTC
CASSGPYEQYF
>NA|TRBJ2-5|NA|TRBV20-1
TGCAGTGCTAGTCTAACCCGGCGAGAGACCCAGTACTTC
CSASLTRRETQYF
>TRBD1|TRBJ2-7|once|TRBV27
TGTGCCAGCAGTATTCACCGGACAGGGCTCGAGCAGTACTTC
CASSIHRTGLEQYF
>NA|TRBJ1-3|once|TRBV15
TGTGCCACCAGCAGGACAGCGAGCTCTGGAAACACCATATATTTT
CATSRTASSGNTIYF
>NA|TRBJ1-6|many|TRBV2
TGTGCCAGCACCGCCGGCCGAGGCCCGAATTCACCCCTCCACTTT
CASTAGRGPNSPLHF
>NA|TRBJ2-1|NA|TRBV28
TGTGCCAGCCTCCGAGGGGACATTGCTTCCTACAATGAGCAGTTCTTC
CASLRGDIASYNEQFF
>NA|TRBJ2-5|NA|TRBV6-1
TGTGCCAGCAGTGATCGGGGTGGAGAGACCCAGTACTTC
CASSDRGGETQYF
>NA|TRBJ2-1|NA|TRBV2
TGTGCCAGCAGCTCCGGGAGACAGACCTACAATGAGCAGTTCTTC
CASSSGRQTYNEQFF
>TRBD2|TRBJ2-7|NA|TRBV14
TGTGCCAGCAGCCACTATCCTCCGGGACTAGGGCAGGACGAGCAGTACTTC
CASSHYPPGLGQDEQYF
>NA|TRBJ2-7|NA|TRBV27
TGTGCCAGCAGTTTAAAGTGGGCAGGCTACGAGCAGTACTTC
CASSLKWAGYEQYF
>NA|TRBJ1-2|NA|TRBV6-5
TGTGCCAGCAGGTATACAGGGAGCTATGGCTACACCTTC
CASRYTGSYGYTF
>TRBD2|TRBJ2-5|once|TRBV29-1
TGCAGCTCTCGACTAGCGGGAGGGCCGGGAGAGACCCAGTACTTC
CSSRLAGGPGETQYF
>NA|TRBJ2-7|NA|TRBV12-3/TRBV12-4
TGTGCCAGCAGTTTAGGGTCGCGCGAGCAGTACTTC
CASSLGSREQYF
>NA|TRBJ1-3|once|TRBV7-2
TGTGCCAGCAGCATCGGGACACTCTCTGGAAACACCATATATTTT
CASSIGTLSGNTIYF
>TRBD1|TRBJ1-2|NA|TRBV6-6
TGTGCCAGCAGACAACAGGGGGCTTTTAACTATGGCTACACCTTC
CASRQQGAFNYGYTF
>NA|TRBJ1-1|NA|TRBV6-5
TGTGCCAGCGGGGGGACTGAAGCTTTCTTT
CASGGTEAFF
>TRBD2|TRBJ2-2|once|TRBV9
TGTGCCAGCAGCGTAACTAGCGGGGCCACCGGGGAGCTGTTTTTT
CASSVTSGATGELFF
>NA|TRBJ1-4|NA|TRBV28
TGTGCCAGCAAGTCCGTCGAACCCGGGAATGAAAAACTGTTTTTT
CASKSVEPGNEKLFF
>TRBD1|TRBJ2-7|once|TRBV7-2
TGTGCCAGCAGCTTAAGGGGGCCCCAGACAGGGTTTGGTTGGAAGTACTTC
CASSLRGPQTGFGWKYF
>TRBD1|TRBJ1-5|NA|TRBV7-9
TGTGCCAGCAGCTCTCAGGGGGGGGACCAGCCCCAGCATTTT
CASSSQGGDQPQHF
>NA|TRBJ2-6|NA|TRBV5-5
TGTGCCAGCAGCTTGCCCGGGACTGGGGCCAACGTCCTGACTTTC
CASSLPGTGANVLTF
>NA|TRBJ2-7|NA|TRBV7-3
TGTGCCAGCAGCCCGGGACCCTACGAGCAGTACTTC
CASSPGPYEQYF
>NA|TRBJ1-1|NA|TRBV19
TGTGCCAGTAAGGAGGCGGTGAACACTGAAGCTTTCTTT
CASKEAVNTEAFF
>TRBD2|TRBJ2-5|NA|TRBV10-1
TGCGCCAGCAACGGGAGGGCCGGAGAGACCCAGTACTTC
CASNGRAGETQYF
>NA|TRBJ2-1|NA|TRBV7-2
TGTGCCAGCAGGCCCGGGACGATTGGGACCCGTGAGCAGTTCTTC
CASRPGTIGTREQFF